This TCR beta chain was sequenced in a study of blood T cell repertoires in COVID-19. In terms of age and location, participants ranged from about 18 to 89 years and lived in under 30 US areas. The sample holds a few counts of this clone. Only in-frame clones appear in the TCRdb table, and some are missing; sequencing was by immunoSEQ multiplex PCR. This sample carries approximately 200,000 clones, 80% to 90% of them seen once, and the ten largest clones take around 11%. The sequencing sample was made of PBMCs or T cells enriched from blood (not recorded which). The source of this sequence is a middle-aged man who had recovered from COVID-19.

CDR3 nucleotides: TGTGCCAGCAGCGAAAGCCTCTCGGGACAGGGATGCACCTTC. Residues: CASSESLSGQGCTF. V usage is TRBV7-9 and J usage is TRBJ1-2; TRBD1 matches 9 bases. V lost 5 bases, J lost 13 bases, and 14 bases stayed unmatched. This CDR3 is 14 amino acids long. Germline V gives CDR1 SEHNR, CDR2 FQNEAQ (reference sequence).